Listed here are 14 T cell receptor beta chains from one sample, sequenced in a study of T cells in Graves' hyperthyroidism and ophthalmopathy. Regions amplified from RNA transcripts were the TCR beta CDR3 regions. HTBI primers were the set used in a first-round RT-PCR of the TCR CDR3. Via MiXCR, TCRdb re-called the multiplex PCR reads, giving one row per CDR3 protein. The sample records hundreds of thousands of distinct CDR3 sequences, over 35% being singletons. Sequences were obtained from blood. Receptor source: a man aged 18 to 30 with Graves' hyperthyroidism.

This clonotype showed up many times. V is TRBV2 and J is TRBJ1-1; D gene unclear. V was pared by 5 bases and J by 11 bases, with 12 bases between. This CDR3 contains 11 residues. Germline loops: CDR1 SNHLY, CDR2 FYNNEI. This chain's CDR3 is CASSRDRWAFF. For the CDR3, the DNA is TGTGCCAGCAGTAGAGACCGATGGGCTTTCTTT.

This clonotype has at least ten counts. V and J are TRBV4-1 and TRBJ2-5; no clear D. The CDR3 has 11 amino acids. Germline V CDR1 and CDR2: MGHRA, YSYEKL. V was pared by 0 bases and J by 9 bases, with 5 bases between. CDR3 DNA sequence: TGCGCCAGCAGCCAAGATGAGGCCCAGTACTTC. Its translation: CASSQDEAQYF.

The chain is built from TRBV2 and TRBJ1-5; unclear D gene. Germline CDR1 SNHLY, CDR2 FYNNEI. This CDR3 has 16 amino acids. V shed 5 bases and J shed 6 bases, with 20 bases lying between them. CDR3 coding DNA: TGTGCCAGCAGTACTCGGGCTAGCGGGAGGGCTCAGCCCCAGCATTTT. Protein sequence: CASSTRASGRAQPQHF.

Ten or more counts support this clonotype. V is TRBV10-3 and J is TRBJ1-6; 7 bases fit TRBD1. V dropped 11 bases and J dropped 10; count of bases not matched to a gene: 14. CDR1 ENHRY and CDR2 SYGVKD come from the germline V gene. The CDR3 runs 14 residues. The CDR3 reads CAPGRAGGCSPLHF. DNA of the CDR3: TGTGCCCCAGGCAGGGCAGGGGGATGCTCACCCCTCCACTTT.

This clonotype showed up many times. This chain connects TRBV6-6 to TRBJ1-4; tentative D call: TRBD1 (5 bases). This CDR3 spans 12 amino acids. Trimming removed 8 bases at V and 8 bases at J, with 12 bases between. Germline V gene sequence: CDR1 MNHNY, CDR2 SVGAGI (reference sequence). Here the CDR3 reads CASREEGEKLFF. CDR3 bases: TGTGCCAGCCGCGAGGAGGGGGAAAAACTGTTTTTT.

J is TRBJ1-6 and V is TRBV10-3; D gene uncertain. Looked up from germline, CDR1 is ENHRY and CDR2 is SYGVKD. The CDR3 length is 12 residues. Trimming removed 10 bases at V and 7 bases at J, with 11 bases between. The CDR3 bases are TGTGCCAGTCGACGGCAAAATTCACCCCTCCACTTT. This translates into CASRRQNSPLHF.

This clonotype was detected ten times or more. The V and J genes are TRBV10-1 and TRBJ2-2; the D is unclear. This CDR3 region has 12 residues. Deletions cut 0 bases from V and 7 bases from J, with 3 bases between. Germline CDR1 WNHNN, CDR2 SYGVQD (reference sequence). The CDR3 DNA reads TGCGCCAGCAGTGAGTCAGGCGGGGAGCTGTTTTTT. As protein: CASSESGGELFF.

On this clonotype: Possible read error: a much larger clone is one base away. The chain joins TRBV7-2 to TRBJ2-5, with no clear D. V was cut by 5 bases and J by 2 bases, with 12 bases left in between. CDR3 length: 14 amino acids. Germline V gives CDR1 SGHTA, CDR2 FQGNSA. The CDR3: CASSLHGRQETQYF. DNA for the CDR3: TGTGCCAGCAGCCTTCACGGTCGACAAGAGACCCAGTACTTC.

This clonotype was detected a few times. CDR3 protein: CASSIAPGEYEQYF. Here the CDR3 DNA reads TGTGCCAGTAGTATAGCCCCGGGAGAATACGAGCAGTACTTC. V usage is TRBV19 and J usage is TRBJ2-7; D possibly corresponds to TRBD2 (6 bases). This CDR3 is built from 14 residues. The germline gives CDR1 LNHDA, CDR2 SQIVND (reference sequence). The V and J ends lost 1 base and 4 bases respectively, with 11 bases between them.

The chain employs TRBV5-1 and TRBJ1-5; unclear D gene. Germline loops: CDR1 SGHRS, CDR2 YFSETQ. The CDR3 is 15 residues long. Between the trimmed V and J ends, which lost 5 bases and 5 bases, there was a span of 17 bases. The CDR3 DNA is TGCGCCAGCAGTGTGCGGAGAGGTCGGGATCAGCCCCAGCATTTT. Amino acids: CASSVRRGRDQPQHF.

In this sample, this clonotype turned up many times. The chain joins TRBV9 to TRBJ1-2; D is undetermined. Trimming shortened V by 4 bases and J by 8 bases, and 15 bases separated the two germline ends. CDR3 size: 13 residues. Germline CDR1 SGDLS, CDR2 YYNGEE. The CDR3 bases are TGTGCCAGCAGCCCCCGACCTCTGAGCGGCTACACCTTC. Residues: CASSPRPLSGYTF.

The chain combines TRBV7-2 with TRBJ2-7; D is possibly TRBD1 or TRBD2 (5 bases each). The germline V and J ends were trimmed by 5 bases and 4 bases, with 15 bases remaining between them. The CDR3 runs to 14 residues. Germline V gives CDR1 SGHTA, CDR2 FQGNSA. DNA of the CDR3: TGTGCCAGCAGCCCCCTTGGGACGGGTTACGAGCAGTACTTC. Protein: CASSPLGTGYEQYF.

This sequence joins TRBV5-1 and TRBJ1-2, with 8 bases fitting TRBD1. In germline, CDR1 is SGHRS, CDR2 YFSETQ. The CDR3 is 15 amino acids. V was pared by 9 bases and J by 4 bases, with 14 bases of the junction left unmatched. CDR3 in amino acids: CATVQGALPIYGYTF. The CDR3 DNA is TGCGCCACCGTTCAGGGGGCTCTCCCCATCTATGGCTACACCTTC.

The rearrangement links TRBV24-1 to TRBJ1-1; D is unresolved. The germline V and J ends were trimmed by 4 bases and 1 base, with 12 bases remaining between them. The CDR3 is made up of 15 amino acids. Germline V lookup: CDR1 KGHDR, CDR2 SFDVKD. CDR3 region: CATSDGQSGNTEAFF. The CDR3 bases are TGTGCCACCAGTGACGGTCAGTCGGGGAACACTGAAGCTTTCTTT.